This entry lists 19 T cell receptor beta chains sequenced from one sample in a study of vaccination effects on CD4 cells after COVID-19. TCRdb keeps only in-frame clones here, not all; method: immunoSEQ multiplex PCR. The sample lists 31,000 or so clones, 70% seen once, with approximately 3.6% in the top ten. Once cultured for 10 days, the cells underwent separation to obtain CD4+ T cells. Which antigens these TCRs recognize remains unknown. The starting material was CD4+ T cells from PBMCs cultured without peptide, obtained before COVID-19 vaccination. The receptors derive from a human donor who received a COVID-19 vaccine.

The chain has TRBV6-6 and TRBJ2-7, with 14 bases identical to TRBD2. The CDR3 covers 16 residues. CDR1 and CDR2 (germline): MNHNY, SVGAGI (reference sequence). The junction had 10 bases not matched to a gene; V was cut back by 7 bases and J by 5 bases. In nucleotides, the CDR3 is TGTGCCAGCACACCGGGACTAGCGGGAGTCGACGACGAGCAGTACTTC. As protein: CASTPGLAGVDDEQYF.

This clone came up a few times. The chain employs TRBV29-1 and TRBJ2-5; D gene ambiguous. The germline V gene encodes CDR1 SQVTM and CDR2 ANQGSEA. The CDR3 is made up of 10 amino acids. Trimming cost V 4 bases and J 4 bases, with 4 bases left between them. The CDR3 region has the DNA TGCAGCGTTGGGGGAGAGACCCAGTACTTC. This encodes CSVGGETQYF.

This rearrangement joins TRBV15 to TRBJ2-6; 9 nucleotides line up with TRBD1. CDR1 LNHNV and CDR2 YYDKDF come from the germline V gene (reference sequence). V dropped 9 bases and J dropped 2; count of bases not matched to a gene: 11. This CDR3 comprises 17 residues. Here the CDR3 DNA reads TGTGCCACTGATACAGGGGGCGCTTTCACTGGGGCCAACGTCCTGACTTTC. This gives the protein CATDTGGAFTGANVLTF.

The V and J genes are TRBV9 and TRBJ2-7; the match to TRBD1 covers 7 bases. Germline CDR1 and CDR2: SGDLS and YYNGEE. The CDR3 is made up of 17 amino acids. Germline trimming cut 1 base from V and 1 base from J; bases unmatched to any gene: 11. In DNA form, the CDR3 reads TGTGCCAGCAGCGTACATTCAGGGGGTGGACTTTCCTACGAGCAGTACTTC. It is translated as CASSVHSGGGLSYEQYF. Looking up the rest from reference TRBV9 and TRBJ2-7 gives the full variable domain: DSGVTQTPKHLITATGQRVTLRCSPRSGDLSVYWYQQSLDQGLQFLIQYYNGEERAKGNILERFSAQQFPDLHSELNLSSLELGDSALYFCASSVHSGGGLSYEQYFGPGTRLTVT.

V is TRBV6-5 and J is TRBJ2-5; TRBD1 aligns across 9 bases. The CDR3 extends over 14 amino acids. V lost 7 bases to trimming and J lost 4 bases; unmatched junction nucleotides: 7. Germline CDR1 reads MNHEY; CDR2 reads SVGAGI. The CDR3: CASTSGTGLETQYF. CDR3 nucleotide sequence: TGTGCCAGCACCTCCGGGACAGGGCTAGAGACCCAGTACTTC.

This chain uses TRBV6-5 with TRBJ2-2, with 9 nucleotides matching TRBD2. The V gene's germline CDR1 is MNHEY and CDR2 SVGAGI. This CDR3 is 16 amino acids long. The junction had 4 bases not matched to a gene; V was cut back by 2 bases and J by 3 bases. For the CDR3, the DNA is TGTGCCAGCAGTTACGGAGCGGGAGGTGACACCGGGGAGCTGTTTTTT. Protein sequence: CASSYGAGGDTGELFF.

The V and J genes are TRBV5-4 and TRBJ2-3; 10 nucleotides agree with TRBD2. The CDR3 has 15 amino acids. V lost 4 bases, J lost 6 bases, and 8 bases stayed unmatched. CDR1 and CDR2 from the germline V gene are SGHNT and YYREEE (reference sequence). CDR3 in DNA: TGTGCCAGCAGCATACCTAGCGGGGGAGGGGATACGCAGTATTTT. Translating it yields CASSIPSGGGDTQYF.

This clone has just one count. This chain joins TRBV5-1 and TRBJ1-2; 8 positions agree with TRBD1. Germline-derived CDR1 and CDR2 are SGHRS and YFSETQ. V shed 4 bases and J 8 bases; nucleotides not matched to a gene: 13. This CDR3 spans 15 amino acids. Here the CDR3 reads CASSNLGQGARGYTF. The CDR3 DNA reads TGCGCCAGCAGCAACTTGGGGCAGGGGGCTCGGGGCTACACCTTC. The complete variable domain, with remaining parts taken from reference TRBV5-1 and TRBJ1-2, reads KAGVTQTPRYLIKTRGQQVTLSCSPISGHRSVSWYQQTPGQGLQFLFEYFSETQRNKGNFPGRFSGRQFSNSRSEMNVSTLELGDSALYLCASSNLGQGARGYTFGSGTRLTVV.

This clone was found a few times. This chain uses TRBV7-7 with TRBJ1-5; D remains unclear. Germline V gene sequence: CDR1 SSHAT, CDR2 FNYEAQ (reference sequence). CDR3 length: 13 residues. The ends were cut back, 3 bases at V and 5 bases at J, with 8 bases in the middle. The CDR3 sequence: CASSFYGDQPQHF. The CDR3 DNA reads TGTGCCAGCAGCTTCTACGGAGATCAGCCCCAGCATTTT.

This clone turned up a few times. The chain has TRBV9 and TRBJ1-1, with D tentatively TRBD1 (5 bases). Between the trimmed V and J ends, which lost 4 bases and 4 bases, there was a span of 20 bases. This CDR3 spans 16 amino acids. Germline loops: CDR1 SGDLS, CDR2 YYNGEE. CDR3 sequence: CASSPPGGSVGTEAFF. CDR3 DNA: TGTGCCAGCAGCCCCCCGGGGGGATCGGTTGGCACTGAAGCTTTCTTT.

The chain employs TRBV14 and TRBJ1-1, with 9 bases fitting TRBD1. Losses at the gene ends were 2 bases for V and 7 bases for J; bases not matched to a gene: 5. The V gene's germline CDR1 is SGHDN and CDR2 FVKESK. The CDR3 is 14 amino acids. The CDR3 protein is CASSQMTGGDEAFF. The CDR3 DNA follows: TGTGCCAGCAGCCAAATGACAGGGGGTGATGAAGCTTTCTTT. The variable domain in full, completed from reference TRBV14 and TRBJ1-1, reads EAGVTQFPSHSVIEKGQTVTLRCDPISGHDNLYWYRRVMGKEIKFLLHFVKESKQDESGMPNNRFLAERTGGTYSTLKVQPAELEDSGVYFCASSQMTGGDEAFFGQGTRLTVV.

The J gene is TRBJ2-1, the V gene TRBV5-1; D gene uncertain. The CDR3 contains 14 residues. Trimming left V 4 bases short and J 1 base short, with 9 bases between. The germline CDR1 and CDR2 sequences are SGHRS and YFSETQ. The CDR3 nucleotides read TGCGCCAGCAGCGCCCCCGAGTCCTACAATGAGCAGTTCTTC. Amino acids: CASSAPESYNEQFF. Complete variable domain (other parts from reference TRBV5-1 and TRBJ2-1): KAGVTQTPRYLIKTRGQQVTLSCSPISGHRSVSWYQQTPGQGLQFLFEYFSETQRNKGNFPGRFSGRQFSNSRSEMNVSTLELGDSALYLCASSAPESYNEQFFGPGTRLTVL.

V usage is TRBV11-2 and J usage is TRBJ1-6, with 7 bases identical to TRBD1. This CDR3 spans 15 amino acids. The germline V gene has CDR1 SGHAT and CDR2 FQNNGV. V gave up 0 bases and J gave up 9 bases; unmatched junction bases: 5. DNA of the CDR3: TGTGCCAGCAGCTTAGATCAGGGGGGGGCTTCACCCCTCCACTTT. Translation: CASSLDQGGASPLHF.

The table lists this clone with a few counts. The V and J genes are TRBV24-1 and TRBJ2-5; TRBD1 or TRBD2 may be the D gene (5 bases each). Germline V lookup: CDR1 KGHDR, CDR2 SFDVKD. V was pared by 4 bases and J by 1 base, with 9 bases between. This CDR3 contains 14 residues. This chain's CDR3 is CATSESGAQETQYF. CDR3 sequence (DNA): TGTGCCACCAGTGAGTCCGGGGCCCAAGAGACCCAGTACTTC.

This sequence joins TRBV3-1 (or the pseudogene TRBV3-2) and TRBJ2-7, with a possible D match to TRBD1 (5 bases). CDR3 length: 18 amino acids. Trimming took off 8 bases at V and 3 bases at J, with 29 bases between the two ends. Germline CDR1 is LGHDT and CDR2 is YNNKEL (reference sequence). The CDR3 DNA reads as TGTGCCAGCGCCTCAAGCCCGGCGTTGGGGCAGGCGCACTACGAGCAGTACTTC. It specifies CASASSPALGQAHYEQYF.

DNA of the CDR3: TGTGCCAGCAGCCCCCAGGAGCGGGAAAAACTGTTTTTT. Its protein is CASSPQEREKLFF. The J gene is TRBJ1-4, the V gene TRBV7-6; no reliable D call. Trimming cost V 5 bases and J 8 bases, with 12 bases left between them. Germline-derived CDR1 and CDR2 are SGHVS and FNYEAQ. The CDR3 covers 13 residues. Using reference TRBV7-6 and TRBJ1-4 for the parts outside the CDR3, the full variable domain is GAGVSQSPRYKVTKRGQDVALRCDPISGHVSLYWYRQALGQGPEFLTYFNYEAQQDKSGLPNDRFSAERPEGSISTLTIQRTEQRDSAMYRCASSPQEREKLFFGSGTQLSVL.

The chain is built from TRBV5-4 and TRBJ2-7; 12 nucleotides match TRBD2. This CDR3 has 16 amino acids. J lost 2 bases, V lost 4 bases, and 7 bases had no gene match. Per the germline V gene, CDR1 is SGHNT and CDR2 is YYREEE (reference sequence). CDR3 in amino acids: CASSPKLAGGPYEQYF. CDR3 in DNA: TGTGCCAGCAGCCCTAAACTAGCGGGGGGACCCTACGAGCAGTACTTC.

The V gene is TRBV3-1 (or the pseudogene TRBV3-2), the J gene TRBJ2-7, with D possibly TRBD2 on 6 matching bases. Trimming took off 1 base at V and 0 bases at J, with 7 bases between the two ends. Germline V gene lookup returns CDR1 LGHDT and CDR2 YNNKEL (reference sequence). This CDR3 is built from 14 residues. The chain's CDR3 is CASSQATSSYEQYF. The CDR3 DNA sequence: TGTGCCAGCAGCCAAGCGACTAGCTCCTACGAGCAGTACTTC.

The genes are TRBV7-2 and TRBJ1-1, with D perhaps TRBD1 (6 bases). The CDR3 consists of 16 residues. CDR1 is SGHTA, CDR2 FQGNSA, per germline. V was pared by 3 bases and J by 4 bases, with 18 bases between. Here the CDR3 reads CASSFQGTTSTTEAFF. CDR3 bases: TGTGCCAGCAGCTTTCAGGGGACAACCTCGACCACTGAAGCTTTCTTT.